This entry lists 9 T cell receptor beta chains sequenced from one sample in a study of T cell clonality in common variable immunodeficiency. The method was immunoSEQ multiplex PCR; TCRdb's version includes in-frame clones alone and lacks a portion of them. This record lists 75,000 to 85,000 clones, none seen once only, and the top ten clones contain around 0.8%. Sequenced input: peripheral blood mononuclear cells. These receptors came from a person between 18 and 75 years old in good health.

Remarks on this clone: Sequencing ends 3 residues short of the CDR3 end; the germline J gene provides the rest. The genes are TRBV20-1 and TRBJ1-1; no clear D. V lost 3 bases, J lost 0 bases, and 11 bases lay in between. CDR1 is DFQATT and CDR2 is SNEGSKA in the germline V gene (reference sequence). This CDR3 has 14 residues. The CDR3 sequence is CSASVAGMNTEAFF. The CDR3 DNA, read in part, is TGCAGTGCTAGCGTCGCGGGAATGAACACTGAA.

Many counts were recorded for this clone. The CDR3 goes on 3 residues after the read ends, and that part is filled in from the germline J gene. The V and J genes are TRBV19 and TRBJ2-7; 7 bases agree with TRBD2. Unmatched junction bases numbered 3, after V lost 4 bases and J lost 3 bases. The CDR3 is 13 residues long. Germline V lookup: CDR1 LNHDA, CDR2 SQIVND (reference sequence). The sequenced part of the CDR3 DNA is TGTGCCAGTAGTACTAGCGGATACTACGAG. Translation: CASSTSGYYE. The CDR3 reads in full as CASSTSGYYEQYF.

This clone was found many times. One end of the junction varies from germline; a read error may be responsible. The read stops 3 residues short of the end of the CDR3; the missing end is completed from the germline J gene. The V call is TRBV7-7, the J call TRBJ1-2; TRBD1 agrees at 10 bases. Looked up from germline, CDR1 is SSHAT and CDR2 is FNYEAQ (reference sequence). This CDR3 has 15 residues. The covered CDR3 bases are TGTGCTAGCAGCGCACGACAGGGGGCTACCTATGGC. Protein: CASSARQGATYG. The whole CDR3 is CASSARQGATYGYTF.

This clone was seen repeatedly, ten times or more. Sequencing ends 3 residues short of the CDR3 end; the germline J gene provides the rest. The chain recombines TRBV20-1 with TRBJ2-5; the D gene is possibly TRBD2 (5 bases). The germline gives CDR1 DFQATT, CDR2 SNEGSKA (reference sequence). The CDR3 consists of 16 residues. V lost 3 bases and J lost 1, with 18 bases in between. The part of the CDR3 DNA that was read is TGCAGTGCTAGGCCTACTAGACGCCTCACCCAAGAGACC. Protein: CSARPTRRLTQET. The entire CDR3 protein reads CSARPTRRLTQETQYF.

This clone was observed many times. The CDR3 end lies 3 residues beyond the end of the read and is filled in from the germline J gene. The chain couples TRBV5-1 to TRBJ2-5, with 9 nucleotides matching TRBD1. Germline loops: CDR1 SGHRS, CDR2 YFSETQ. The CDR3 extends over 16 amino acids. V trimming: 2 bases; J trimming: 4 bases; junction bases outside the gene matches: 9. CDR3 loop: CASSLVPGQGGETQYF. CDR3 DNA, as far as it was read: TGCGCCAGCAGCTTAGTCCCGGGACAGGGCGGAGAGACC.

Worth noting for this clone: The missing CDR3 end, 3 residues past where the read stops, is filled in from the germline J gene. The V gene is TRBV18, the J gene TRBJ1-4; D not certain. The ends were cut back, 7 bases at V and 2 bases at J, with 26 bases in the middle. CDR3 length equals 19 residues. CDR1 and CDR2 (germline): KGHSH, LQKENI. The CDR3 sequence: CASLPQVRAIRQTNEKLFF. CDR3 DNA, as far as it was read: TGTGCCAGCTTACCGCAAGTTAGAGCTATCAGGCAGACTAATGAAAAA. Based on the CDR3 plus reference TRBV18 and TRBJ1-4, the full variable domain is NAGVMQNPRHLVRRRGQEARLRCSPMKGHSHVYWYRQLPEEGLKFMVYLQKENIIDESGMPKERFSAEFPKEGPSILRIQQVVRGDSAAYFCASLPQVRAIRQTNEKLFFGSGTQLSVL.

This clone has ten or more counts. The read terminates 3 residues before the CDR3 end, so the remaining end is supplied by the germline J gene. This chain connects TRBV30 to TRBJ2-2; 10 bases line up with TRBD1. CDR3 length: 16 residues. Germline CDR1 GTSNPN, CDR2 SVGIG (reference sequence). The ends lost 4 bases at V and 3 bases at J; junction bases unmatched: 8. The CDR3 reads CAWKEAGQGYTGELFF. The DNA read from the CDR3 is TGTGCCTGGAAGGAAGCGGGACAGGGGTACACCGGGGAG.

This clone has ten or more counts. The read is 3 residues too short to cover the CDR3 end, so that end is filled in from the germline J gene. This chain connects TRBV5-4 to TRBJ2-3; D is ambiguous. Trimming removed 1 base from V and 0 bases from J, with 9 bases in between. This CDR3 is 15 amino acids long. Germline assignment: CDR1 SGHNT and CDR2 YYREEE (reference sequence). The CDR3 reads CASSLFQGSTDTQYF. The CDR3 DNA, read in part, is TGTGCCAGCAGCTTGTTCCAAGGCAGCACAGATACG. The whole variable domain, remainder taken from reference TRBV5-4 and TRBJ2-3, is ETGVTQSPTHLIKTRGQQVTLRCSSQSGHNTVSWYQQALGQGPQFIFQYYREEENGRGNFPPRFSGLQFPNYSSELNVNALELDDSALYLCASSLFQGSTDTQYFGPGTRLTVL.

This clone was detected many times. The CDR3 goes on 3 residues after the read ends, and that part is filled in from the germline J gene. The rearrangement joins TRBV19 to TRBJ2-7, with 10 bases aligning to TRBD2. CDR1 LNHDA and CDR2 SQIVND come from the germline V gene (reference sequence). The V gene end was trimmed by 5 bases and the J gene end by 5 bases; junction bases not matched to a gene: 6. The CDR3 extends over 14 amino acids. Incomplete CDR3 DNA: TGTGCCAGTAGTTTTCTAGCGGGAGACAACGAG. Its translation is CASSFLAGDNE. The CDR3 reads in full as CASSFLAGDNEQYF.